Shown below are 3 T cell receptor beta chains from a single sample sequenced in a study of blood T cells in healthy people across ages. The authors ran a second PCR of roughly 6 to 12 cycles using a sample-barcoded 5' primer and a J-beta primer mix. MiXCR, applied by TCRdb to the 5' RACE reads, yields one record per CDR3 protein. The sample has roughly 1 million distinct CDR3 sequences, around 25% seen once; the top ten hold 0.65% to 0.75%. In addition, the sample was reused for a study of T cells of mothers and their children.

Sequenced: blood. The source is a girl aged 2 to 9 in good health.

The gene calls are TRBV12-3 or TRBV12-4 and TRBJ1-1; D perhaps matches TRBD1 (6 bases). Deletions cut 5 bases from V and 11 bases from J, with 15 bases between. The CDR3 extends over 12 amino acids. CDR3 sequence (DNA): TGTGCCAGCAGTCGGGACACCTCATCGGCTTTCTTT. Translating gives CASSRDTSSAFF.

This clonotype was seen a handful of times. This chain connects TRBV20-1 to TRBJ2-1; perhaps TRBD2 as D (5 bases). Trimming stripped 7 bases from V and 9 bases from J, with 16 bases between. Germline CDR1 DFQATT, CDR2 SNEGSKA (reference sequence). The CDR3 runs to 12 residues. The CDR3, as DNA: TGCAGTGGTTCTAGGAGTGGGAGTGAGCAGTTCTTC. Translating it yields CSGSRSGSEQFF.

The chain uses TRBV20-1 and TRBJ2-1, with 11 bases that match TRBD1. The CDR3 loop spans 15 amino acids. V lost 0 bases, J lost 7 bases, and 5 bases stayed unmatched. Germline V gives CDR1 DFQATT, CDR2 SNEGSKA (reference sequence). The CDR3 is CSARDGQGAGNEQFF. CDR3 nucleotide sequence: TGCAGTGCTAGAGATGGACAGGGGGCGGGTAATGAGCAGTTCTTC.